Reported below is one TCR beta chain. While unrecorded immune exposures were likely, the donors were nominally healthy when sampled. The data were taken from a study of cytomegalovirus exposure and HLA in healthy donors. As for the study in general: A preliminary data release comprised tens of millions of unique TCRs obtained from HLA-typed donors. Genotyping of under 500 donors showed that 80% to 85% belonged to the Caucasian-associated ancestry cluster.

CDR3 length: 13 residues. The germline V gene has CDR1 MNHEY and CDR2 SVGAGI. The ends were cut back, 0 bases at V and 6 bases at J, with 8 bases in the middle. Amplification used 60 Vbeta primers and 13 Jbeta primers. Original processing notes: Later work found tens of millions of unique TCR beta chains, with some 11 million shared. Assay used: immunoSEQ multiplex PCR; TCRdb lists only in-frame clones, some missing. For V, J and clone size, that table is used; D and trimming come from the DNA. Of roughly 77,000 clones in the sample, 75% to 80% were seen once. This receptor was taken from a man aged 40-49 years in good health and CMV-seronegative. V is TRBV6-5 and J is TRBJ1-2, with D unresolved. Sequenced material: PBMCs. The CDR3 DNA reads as TGTGCCAGCAGTTACTCGGGAGGCGATGGCTACACCTTC. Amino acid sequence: CASSYSGGDGYTF.